One sample yielded the 27 T cell receptor beta chains listed below, sequenced in a study of Ad26.COV2.S vaccination and SARS-CoV-2 variants. The treatment denotes: over 15 received Ad26.COV2.S at low or high dose, single or two shots; roughly five received placebo; per-sample allocation not given. Sampling was done on day 63 after the first vaccine or placebo injection. Clones were read by immunoSEQ multiplex PCR, and TCRdb kept only the in-frame ones, dropping some. The sample lists approximately 300,000 clones; 70% to 90% were seen once. The sequencing used peripheral blood, collected in a trial of Ad26.COV2.S vaccine versus placebo. Receptors originate from a person between 18 and 65 years old who received the Ad26.COV2.S COVID-19 vaccine or a placebo.

The genes are TRBV12-5 and TRBJ1-1, with no clear D. The V end lost 1 base, the J end lost 3 bases, and 6 bases lay between the germline ends. Germline V gene lookup returns CDR1 LGHNT and CDR2 FRNRAP. CDR3 length: 13 residues. The CDR3 sequence: CASGLAGDTEAFF. In DNA, the CDR3 is TGTGCTAGTGGTTTGGCCGGGGACACTGAAGCTTTCTTT.

The V call is TRBV11-2, the J call TRBJ2-2; D call uncertain. Germline V gene data show CDR1 as SGHAT and CDR2 as FQNNGV. The V gene lost 2 bases and the J gene lost 1 base, with 5 bases spanning the gap. CDR3 length: 14 residues. The CDR3 DNA sequence: TGTGCCAGCAGCTTACCCCTGAACACCGGGGAGCTGTTTTTT. This encodes CASSLPLNTGELFF.

This chain connects TRBV3-1 (or the pseudogene TRBV3-2) to TRBJ2-6; 7 bases match TRBD1. The V and J ends lost 4 bases and 1 base, in that order; junction bases with no gene match: 10. The CDR3 loop spans 18 amino acids. CDR1 is LGHDT and CDR2 is YNNKEL in the germline V gene (reference sequence). DNA of the CDR3: TGTGCCAGCAGCCCAAGGACAGGAGGAGTTTCTGGGGCCAACGTCCTGACTTTC. It yields the protein CASSPRTGGVSGANVLTF.

This clone was observed a single time. The chain couples TRBV27 to TRBJ1-2, with D possibly being TRBD1 (6 bases). Germline CDR1 reads MNHEY; CDR2 reads SMNVEV (reference sequence). V lost 6 bases to trimming and J lost 3 bases, with 14 bases between them. This CDR3 region has 14 residues. This chain's CDR3 is CASRLGEGDYGYTF. The CDR3 region has the DNA TGTGCCAGCAGGCTGGGGGAGGGGGACTATGGCTACACCTTC.

This chain uses TRBV29-1 with TRBJ2-7; D remains unclear. CDR3 length: 12 residues. Germline V gene data show CDR1 as SQVTM and CDR2 as ANQGSEA. The V gene lost 5 bases and the J gene lost 6 bases, with 14 bases spanning the gap. The CDR3 reads CSVPVSSLEQYF. The CDR3 bases are TGCAGCGTTCCAGTAAGTTCTCTCGAGCAGTACTTC.

The chain links TRBV7-3 to TRBJ2-7; 9 bases are a match to TRBD1. With 4 bases clipped from V and 3 bases from J, the junction kept 1 base outside the gene matches. CDR3 length: 13 residues. The germline V gene encodes CDR1 SGHTA and CDR2 FQGTGA. CDR3 in DNA: TGTGCCAGCAGCTGGGGACAGGGCTACGAGCAGTACTTC. Translated: CASSWGQGYEQYF.

The rearrangement links TRBV2 to TRBJ2-1; the match to TRBD1 covers 7 bases. From germline, CDR1 is SNHLY and CDR2 FYNNEI. V was pared by 2 bases and J by 7 bases, with 2 bases of the junction left unmatched. The CDR3 totals 13 residues. The CDR3 DNA reads as TGTGCCAGCAGTGAACAGGGGGTGAATGAGCAGTTCTTC. It specifies CASSEQGVNEQFF.

The chain uses TRBV7-9 and TRBJ2-2, with D unresolved. Looked up from germline, CDR1 is SEHNR and CDR2 is FQNEAQ (reference sequence). With 8 bases removed from V and 6 bases from J, the gap between germline ends came to 10 bases. The CDR3 is 12 residues long. CDR3 nucleotide sequence: TGTGCCAGCCGCTGGTACGCCGGGGAGCTGTTTTTT. Translated, it gives CASRWYAGELFF.

This clone was observed a few times. The chain uses TRBV18 and TRBJ2-5; TRBD1 matches 7 bases. The CDR3 contains 14 residues. The V gene end was trimmed by 0 bases and the J gene end by 3 bases; junction bases not matched to a gene: 1. The V gene's germline CDR1 is KGHSH and CDR2 LQKENI. CDR3 nucleotides: TGTGCCAGCTCACCACCGGGACAGAAAGAGACCCAGTACTTC. Translation gives CASSPPGQKETQYF.

The CDR3 DNA reads TGTGCCAGCAAGGGCAGGGCGAGGGAGACCCAGTACTTC. Its protein product is CASKGRARETQYF. This chain links TRBV2 with TRBJ2-5; TRBD1 might be the D (5 bases). This CDR3 comprises 13 residues. The V and J ends lost 7 bases and 5 bases respectively, with 14 bases between them. Germline loops: CDR1 SNHLY, CDR2 FYNNEI.

V usage is TRBV5-1 and J usage is TRBJ2-3; 7 bases fit TRBD2. CDR1 and CDR2 from the germline V gene are SGHRS and YFSETQ. V was pared by 7 bases and J by 5 bases, with 10 bases of the junction left unmatched. This CDR3 comprises 14 residues. The CDR3 protein is CASRQTGEGDTQYF. The CDR3 DNA follows: TGCGCCAGCCGCCAAACGGGGGAGGGAGATACGCAGTATTTT.

Written as DNA, the CDR3 is TGTGCCAGCAGCTACCGGGCCGGGGAGCTGTTTTTT. Encoded protein: CASSYRAGELFF. The chain has TRBV7-2 and TRBJ2-2; unclear D gene. The CDR3 is made up of 12 amino acids. CDR1 is SGHTA, CDR2 FQGNSA, per germline. The V end lost 4 bases, the J end lost 6 bases, and 6 bases lay between the germline ends.

This chain links TRBV28 with TRBJ2-7; D is uncertain. V was trimmed by 1 base and J by 6 bases, leaving 7 bases between them. Germline CDR1 and CDR2: MDHEN and SYDVKM. The CDR3 length is 12 residues. The CDR3 bases are TGTGCCAGCAGTTTATATAAGGGCGAGCAGTACTTC. It is translated as CASSLYKGEQYF. The complete variable domain, with remaining parts taken from reference TRBV28 and TRBJ2-7, reads DVKVTQSSRYLVKRTGEKVFLECVQDMDHENMFWYRQDPGLGLRLIYFSYDVKMKEKGDIPEGYSVSREKKERFSLILESASTNQTSMYLCASSLYKGEQYFGPGTRLTVT.

The chain carries TRBV4-1 and TRBJ2-2, with no clear D. CDR3 length: 13 amino acids. The V end was cut by 4 bases, the J end by 5 bases, with 8 bases between. The germline V gene has CDR1 MGHRA and CDR2 YSYEKL. The chain's CDR3 is CASSLGRTGELFF. The CDR3 DNA sequence: TGCGCCAGCAGCCTTGGAAGAACCGGGGAGCTGTTTTTT.

The chain recombines TRBV7-9 with TRBJ2-3; 10 bases are a match to TRBD2. Germline CDR1 reads SEHNR; CDR2 reads FQNEAQ (reference sequence). The CDR3 is 18 amino acids. Trimming took 2 bases from V and 6 from J; bases not matched to a gene: 14. CDR3 in amino acids: CASSLITGTSVPVDTQYF. The CDR3 DNA is TGTGCCAGCAGCTTAATAACCGGGACTAGCGTCCCCGTCGATACGCAGTATTTT. Based on the CDR3 plus reference TRBV7-9 and TRBJ2-3, the full variable domain is DTGVSQNPRHKITKRGQNVTFRCDPISEHNRLYWYRQTLGQGPEFLTYFQNEAQLEKSRLLSDRFSAERPKGSFSTLEIQRTEQGDSAMYLCASSLITGTSVPVDTQYFGPGTRLTVL.

This CDR3 reads CASSAQGGLAKNIQYF. CDR3 coding DNA: TGTGCCAGCAGTGCTCAGGGAGGACTAGCCAAAAACATTCAGTACTTC. This chain links TRBV2 with TRBJ2-4; weak D call: TRBD2 (6 bases). V lost 4 bases and J lost 0, with 13 bases in between. Germline V CDR1 and CDR2: SNHLY, FYNNEI. The CDR3 runs to 16 residues. The full variable domain, rest sourced from reference TRBV2 and TRBJ2-4, is EPEVTQTPSHQVTQMGQEVILRCVPISNHLYFYWYRQILGQKVEFLVSFYNNEISEKSEIFDDQFSVERPDGSNFTLKIRSTKLEDSAMYFCASSAQGGLAKNIQYFGAGTRLSVL.

The chain links TRBV10-3 to TRBJ2-5, with TRBD1 matching 11 bases. The CDR3 has 13 amino acids. After removal of 11 bases from V and 5 bases from J, the junction contained 7 bases not matched to a gene. Germline V gives CDR1 ENHRY, CDR2 SYGVKD. The CDR3 sequence is CASKDRGLETQYF. CDR3 DNA sequence: TGTGCCTCTAAGGACAGGGGGCTGGAGACCCAGTACTTC.

The chain carries TRBV19 and TRBJ2-3; 7 bases match TRBD2. Trimming at V came to 8 bases and at J to 1 base, leaving 9 bases not matched to a gene. Germline V gene lookup returns CDR1 LNHDA and CDR2 SQIVND (reference sequence). This CDR3 has 15 residues. CDR3 DNA: TGTGCCAGTTGGGAGGGGAAGGCGGGCACAGATACGCAGTATTTT. Its translation: CASWEGKAGTDTQYF.

A single count supports this clone. The chain carries TRBV5-1 and TRBJ2-1, with 10 bases fitting TRBD2. The junction had 5 bases not matched to a gene; V was cut back by 2 bases and J by 6 bases. The germline V gene encodes CDR1 SGHRS and CDR2 YFSETQ. The CDR3 spans 15 residues. In DNA, the CDR3 is TGCGCCAGCAGCTTTATAGCGGGGGGTAGCAATGAGCAGTTCTTC. Protein product: CASSFIAGGSNEQFF.

This clone appeared many times. V is TRBV5-4 and J is TRBJ2-2, with TRBD1 identical over 9 bases. Unmatched junction bases numbered 8, after V lost 3 bases and J lost 5 bases. The CDR3 is 16 residues long. Germline lookup yields CDR1 SGHNT and CDR2 YYREEE (reference sequence). The CDR3 is CASSSARTGETGELFF. The CDR3 DNA is TGTGCCAGCAGCTCAGCTAGGACAGGGGAGACCGGGGAGCTGTTTTTT.

J is TRBJ2-5 and V is TRBV10-3, with 13 positions matching TRBD2. CDR1 is ENHRY and CDR2 is SYGVKD in the germline V gene. CDR3 length: 17 amino acids. J was trimmed by 3 bases and V by 3 bases; bases with no gene match: 7. The CDR3: CAISEGGTSGEEETQYF. For the CDR3, the DNA is TGTGCCATCAGTGAAGGAGGGACTAGCGGGGAAGAAGAGACCCAGTACTTC.

The chain couples TRBV2 to TRBJ2-7; 8 bases fit TRBD1. Trimming took 3 bases from V and 7 from J; bases not matched to a gene: 8. The CDR3 is made up of 14 amino acids. CDR1 SNHLY and CDR2 FYNNEI come from the germline V gene. The CDR3 loop reads CASSDSQGAREQYF. The CDR3, as DNA: TGTGCCAGCAGTGATAGTCAGGGGGCGCGTGAGCAGTACTTC. The entire variable domain, with the rest obtained from reference TRBV2 and TRBJ2-7, is as follows: EPEVTQTPSHQVTQMGQEVILRCVPISNHLYFYWYRQILGQKVEFLVSFYNNEISEKSEIFDDQFSVERPDGSNFTLKIRSTKLEDSAMYFCASSDSQGAREQYFGPGTRLTVT.

This clone has only one observation. The V call is TRBV27, the J call TRBJ1-2; tentatively, D is TRBD1 (6 bases). V was clipped by 6 bases and J by 7 bases, with 21 bases between them. CDR3 length equals 15 residues. Germline V gene lookup returns CDR1 MNHEY and CDR2 SMNVEV (reference sequence). CDR3 bases: TGTGCCAGCAGCCCGAACAGGATGGGGGGCGGTGGCTACACCTTC. Translation gives CASSPNRMGGGGYTF.

This chain uses TRBV27 with TRBJ2-7; TRBD1 matches 10 bases. The CDR3 spans 14 residues. The junction had 7 bases not matched to a gene; V was cut back by 2 bases and J by 9 bases. Germline V gene sequence: CDR1 MNHEY, CDR2 SMNVEV (reference sequence). CDR3 nucleotides: TGTGCCAGCAGTTTAGGGACAGGGGACCTTGGGCAGTACTTC. Protein: CASSLGTGDLGQYF.

As to this clone: Other nucleotide sequences in the sample specify the same CDR3. The V call is TRBV5-1, the J call TRBJ2-5; D perhaps matches TRBD1 (7 bases). The CDR3 length is 14 residues. CDR1 SGHRS and CDR2 YFSETQ come from the germline V gene. Trimming pared 4 bases from V and 2 bases from J, leaving 12 bases between. CDR3 protein: CASSPAGQQETQYF. The CDR3 DNA follows: TGCGCCAGCAGCCCGGCGGGACAGCAAGAGACCCAGTACTTC.

The chain uses TRBV19 and TRBJ1-5; the match to TRBD1 covers 9 bases. The V gene end was trimmed by 6 bases and the J gene end by 7 bases; junction bases not matched to a gene: 7. Germline V lookup: CDR1 LNHDA, CDR2 SQIVND (reference sequence). The CDR3 length is 14 residues. The CDR3 bases are TGTGCCAGTAGCCCCGGACAGGGGTACCAGCCCCAGCATTTT. Protein product: CASSPGQGYQPQHF. Filled out from reference TRBV19 and TRBJ1-5, the complete variable domain reads DGGITQSPKYLFRKEGQNVTLSCEQNLNHDAMYWYRQDPGQGLRLIYYSQIVNDFQKGDIAEGYSVSREKKESFPLTVTSAQKNPTAFYLCASSPGQGYQPQHFGDGTRLSIL.

The chain has TRBV18 and TRBJ2-3; TRBD1 might be the D (7 bases). The CDR3 totals 16 residues. The germline V gene encodes CDR1 KGHSH and CDR2 LQKENI. The V end was cut by 5 bases, the J end by 0 bases, with 15 bases between. CDR3 residues: CASSEFQGGSTDTQYF. CDR3 sequence (DNA): TGTGCCAGCTCAGAGTTCCAGGGGGGCAGCACAGATACGCAGTATTTT.